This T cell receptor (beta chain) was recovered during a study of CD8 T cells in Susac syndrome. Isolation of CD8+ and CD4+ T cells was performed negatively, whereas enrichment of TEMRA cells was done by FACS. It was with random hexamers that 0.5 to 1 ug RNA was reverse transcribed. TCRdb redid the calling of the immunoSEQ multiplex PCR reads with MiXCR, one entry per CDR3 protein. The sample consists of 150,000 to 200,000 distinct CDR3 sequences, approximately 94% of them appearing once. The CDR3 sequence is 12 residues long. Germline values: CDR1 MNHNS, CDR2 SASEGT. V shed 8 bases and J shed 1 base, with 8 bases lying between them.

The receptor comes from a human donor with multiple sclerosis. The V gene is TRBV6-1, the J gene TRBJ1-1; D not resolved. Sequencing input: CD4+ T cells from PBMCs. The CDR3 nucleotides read TGTGCCAGCGGCCACGGGAACACTGAAGCTTTCTTT. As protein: CASGHGNTEAFF.